These 15 T cell receptor beta chains were all obtained from the same sample, sequenced in a study of T-cell memory formation after mild COVID-19. TCRdb reanalysed the 5' RACE reads using MiXCR and keeps one entry per CDR3 protein. Of 560,000 or so distinct CDR3 sequences in the sample, roughly 17% were seen once. Sequencing used PBMCs or a T cell subset sorted from them (not recorded which). Every receptor here comes from an adult woman who had mild COVID-19 (a few samples of this study predate the infection). Cell type and time point are not known.

In its sample, this clonotype was seen a few times. The chain joins TRBV4-3 to TRBJ1-2, with 9 bases that match TRBD1. The CDR3 contains 17 residues. The J segment lost 7 bases and the V segment lost 3 bases, leaving 15 bases of the junction unmatched. Germline lookup yields CDR1 LGHNA and CDR2 YSLEER. The CDR3 sequence is CASSHSPRQGGFIGYTF. CDR3 coding DNA: TGCGCCAGCAGCCATTCACCTAGACAGGGGGGCTTTATTGGCTACACCTTC.

The chain links TRBV5-1 to TRBJ1-5; 7 nucleotides align to TRBD1. V lost 0 bases, J lost 4 bases, and 1 base stayed unmatched. CDR1 and CDR2 (germline): SGHRS, YFSETQ. The CDR3 has 14 amino acids. CDR3 in amino acids: CASSLGGQNQPQHF. For the CDR3, the DNA is TGCGCCAGCAGCTTGGGGGGACAGAATCAGCCCCAGCATTTT.

Only a few counts were recorded for this clonotype. V gene TRBV27 combines with J gene TRBJ2-7; weak D call: TRBD2 (5 bases). The ends were cut back, 4 bases at V and 3 bases at J, with 13 bases in the middle. The length of the CDR3 is 14 residues. Germline V gene sequence: CDR1 MNHEY, CDR2 SMNVEV (reference sequence). Written as DNA, the CDR3 is TGTGCCAGCAGTTACTTCGGTAGCGACTACGAGCAGTACTTC. Translation: CASSYFGSDYEQYF.

The chain has TRBV7-9 and TRBJ1-4; D call uncertain. Germline V CDR1 and CDR2: SEHNR, FQNEAQ (reference sequence). The V end was cut by 2 bases, the J end by 0 bases, with 7 bases between. This CDR3 spans 15 amino acids. The DNA of the CDR3 is TGTGCCAGCAGCTTAAATACACCAACTAATGAAAAACTGTTTTTT. It codes for CASSLNTPTNEKLFF.

This clonotype showed up many times. CDR3 region: CASSPIWRGSDTQYF. DNA of the CDR3: TGTGCCAGCAGCCCGATCTGGAGGGGGTCAGATACGCAGTATTTT. The genes are TRBV5-6 and TRBJ2-3; tentatively, D is TRBD1 or TRBD2 (6 bases each). Trimming removed 4 bases from V and 4 bases from J, with 16 bases in between. Germline V lookup: CDR1 SGHDT, CDR2 YYEEEE. This CDR3 spans 15 amino acids. The full variable domain, in which reference TRBV5-6 and TRBJ2-3 provide the parts outside the CDR3, is DAGVTQSPTHLIKTRGQQVTLRCSPKSGHDTVSWYQQALGQGPQFIFQYYEEEERQRGNFPDRFSGHQFPNYSSELNVNALLLGDSALYLCASSPIWRGSDTQYFGPGTRLTVL.

This clonotype appeared a few times. This chain links TRBV4-2 with TRBJ2-1, with TRBD2 identical over 8 bases. CDR3 size: 18 residues. Trimming took 3 bases from V and 3 from J; bases not matched to a gene: 13. Germline loops: CDR1 LGHNA, CDR2 YNFKEQ. DNA of the CDR3: TGTGCCAGCAGCCAGGACGCTGGGGTGGCGGGAGGCTACAATGAGCAGTTCTTC. Translating gives CASSQDAGVAGGYNEQFF.

The rearrangement joins TRBV3-1 to TRBJ2-5, with 8 bases fitting TRBD2. Germline CDR1 reads LGHDT; CDR2 reads YNNKEL (reference sequence). The junction had 8 bases not matched to a gene; V was cut back by 4 bases and J by 4 bases. CDR3 length: 15 residues. CDR3 loop: CASSLSGVIVETQYF. The DNA of the CDR3 is TGTGCCAGCAGCCTTAGCGGGGTAATTGTAGAGACCCAGTACTTC.

This clonotype has only a few counts. This chain links TRBV7-9 with TRBJ2-1; 13 bases match TRBD2. V dropped 5 bases and J dropped 7; count of bases not matched to a gene: 8. In germline, CDR1 is SEHNR, CDR2 FQNEAQ (reference sequence). CDR3 length: 16 amino acids. This CDR3 reads CASSRTSGRARNEQFF. In DNA, the CDR3 is TGTGCCAGCAGCCGAACTAGCGGGAGGGCCCGGAATGAGCAGTTCTTC.

This clonotype was counted a few times. The chain couples TRBV5-1 to TRBJ2-1; TRBD1 matches 8 bases. The CDR3 is 15 amino acids. The germline CDR1 and CDR2 sequences are SGHRS and YFSETQ. The J segment lost 6 bases and the V segment lost 4 bases, leaving 9 bases of the junction unmatched. CDR3 bases: TGCGCCAGCAGCGCCGGGACAGGTGGGGTCAATGAGCAGTTCTTC. As protein: CASSAGTGGVNEQFF.

This chain links TRBV12-3 or TRBV12-4 with TRBJ2-5; no reliable D call. Trimming left V 8 bases short and J 2 bases short, with 12 bases between. CDR3 size: 13 residues. The CDR3 loop reads CASRRAEQETQYF. The DNA of the CDR3 is TGTGCCAGCCGTAGGGCCGAACAAGAGACCCAGTACTTC.

This clonotype was picked up many times. The chain combines TRBV5-1 with TRBJ2-5; D may match TRBD1 or TRBD2 (5 bases each). The CDR3 has 14 residues. Trimming pared 3 bases from V and 4 bases from J, leaving 13 bases between. Germline V lookup: CDR1 SGHRS, CDR2 YFSETQ. The CDR3 loop reads CASSSGRLRETQYF. CDR3 DNA sequence: TGCGCCAGCAGCTCGGGACGCCTTAGAGAGACCCAGTACTTC.

This clonotype was recorded once. The CDR3 DNA reads as TGCGCCAGCAGCCAGAGACTAGCGGGGGACATCACAGATACGCAGTATTTT. Its translation: CASSQRLAGDITDTQYF. The chain links TRBV5-1 to TRBJ2-3; 12 bases match TRBD2. V was clipped by 4 bases and J by 2 bases; unmatched bases: 8. CDR1 SGHRS and CDR2 YFSETQ come from the germline V gene. This CDR3 contains 17 residues. Full variable domain (rest looked up from reference TRBV5-1 and TRBJ2-3): KAGVTQTPRYLIKTRGQQVTLSCSPISGHRSVSWYQQTPGQGLQFLFEYFSETQRNKGNFPGRFSGRQFSNSRSEMNVSTLELGDSALYLCASSQRLAGDITDTQYFGPGTRLTVL.

The rearrangement uses TRBV27 and TRBJ2-2; 8 bases agree with TRBD2. The junction had 18 bases not matched to a gene; V was cut back by 8 bases and J by 7 bases. This CDR3 contains 17 residues. The germline CDR1 and CDR2 sequences are MNHEY and SMNVEV (reference sequence). CDR3: CASPRGGSRTTSGELFF. In nucleotides, the CDR3 is TGTGCCAGCCCCCGGGGGGGTAGCCGAACCACCAGCGGGGAGCTGTTTTTT.

In this sample, this clonotype turned up many times. The rearrangement links TRBV7-9 to TRBJ2-1; no firm D call. In germline, CDR1 is SEHNR, CDR2 FQNEAQ (reference sequence). Trimming stripped 1 base from V and 3 bases from J, with 1 base between. The CDR3 is 12 residues long. The CDR3 DNA is TGTGCCAGCAGCTTAGACTACAATGAGCAGTTCTTC. It encodes CASSLDYNEQFF.

The chain has TRBV9 and TRBJ2-7; 13 bases align to TRBD2. Germline values: CDR1 SGDLS, CDR2 YYNGEE. Trimming at V came to 4 bases and at J to 6 bases, leaving 4 bases not matched to a gene. This CDR3 contains 14 residues. Here the CDR3 DNA reads TGTGCCAGCAGCCCGGGACTAGCGGGAAGCGAGCAGTACTTC. It codes for CASSPGLAGSEQYF.